The 11 T cell receptor beta chains below all came from one sample that was sequenced in a study of blood T cell repertoires in COVID-19. Method: immunoSEQ multiplex PCR; TCRdb's copy keeps in-frame clones and lacks some. The sample records under 200,000 clones, roughly 84% being singletons. Sequenced input: PBMCs or T cells enriched from blood (not recorded which). These receptors came from a man in his sixties who had recovered from COVID-19.

The chain joins TRBV30 to TRBJ1-1, with unresolved D. Germline-derived CDR1 and CDR2 are GTSNPN and SVGIG (reference sequence). The CDR3 contains 16 residues. Trimming stripped 0 bases from V and 0 bases from J, with 14 bases between. CDR3 sequence: CAWSVLVGHLNTEAFF. For the CDR3, the DNA is TGTGCCTGGAGTGTATTGGTTGGCCACCTGAACACTGAAGCTTTCTTT.

This clone was recorded once. The chain employs TRBV27 and TRBJ2-7; 8 bases agree with TRBD1. Unmatched junction bases numbered 2, after V lost 3 bases and J lost 4 bases. CDR3 length: 13 amino acids. Germline CDR1 and CDR2: MNHEY and SMNVEV (reference sequence). The CDR3 DNA follows: TGTGCCAGCAGTTTCGGGACAGGTTACGAGCAGTACTTC. Protein: CASSFGTGYEQYF.

This clone was counted at least ten times. The V and J genes are TRBV19 and TRBJ2-1; TRBD2 matches 9 bases. CDR1 and CDR2 (germline): LNHDA, SQIVND (reference sequence). Trimming at V came to 5 bases and at J to 5 bases, leaving 7 bases not matched to a gene. This CDR3 region has 15 residues. CDR3 protein: CASSYAGTSNNEQFF. The CDR3 region has the DNA TGTGCCAGTAGTTATGCCGGGACTAGCAACAATGAGCAGTTCTTC.

The rearrangement joins TRBV7-8 to TRBJ1-1; 10 bases fit TRBD1. With 4 bases clipped from V and 0 bases from J, the junction kept 5 bases outside the gene matches. The CDR3 length is 16 residues. Per germline, CDR1 SGHVS and CDR2 FQNEAQ. The CDR3 DNA sequence: TGTGCCAGCAGCTCAGGGGACAGGGGATTGAACACTGAAGCTTTCTTT. This gives the protein CASSSGDRGLNTEAFF.

This clone appeared once. The chain employs TRBV7-4 and TRBJ1-5; D possibly corresponds to TRBD1 (6 bases). Looked up from germline, CDR1 is SGHVT and CDR2 is SQSDAQ. V was clipped by 1 base and J by 3 bases, with 13 bases between them. The CDR3 runs to 16 residues. The DNA of the CDR3 is TGTGCCAGCAGCTTAGGTGGCAGGGGCTACAATCAGCCCCAGCATTTT. Translated, it gives CASSLGGRGYNQPQHF. Filled out from reference TRBV7-4 and TRBJ1-5, the complete variable domain reads GAGVSQSPRYKVAKRGRDVALRCDSISGHVTLYWYRQTLGQGSEVLTYSQSDAQRDKSGRPSGRFSAERPERSVSTLKIQRTEQGDSAVYLCASSLGGRGYNQPQHFGDGTRLSIL.

The rearrangement uses TRBV7-3 and TRBJ2-2, with TRBD2 matching 12 bases. The length of the CDR3 is 16 residues. With 4 bases clipped from V and 6 bases from J, the junction kept 6 bases outside the gene matches. CDR1 SGHTA and CDR2 FQGTGA come from the germline V gene. The CDR3 spells CASSSRLAGASGELFF. CDR3 DNA sequence: TGTGCCAGCAGCTCCCGACTAGCGGGAGCGTCCGGGGAGCTGTTTTTT.

A remark on this clone: An end of the junction differs from the germline gene, which may be a read error. The chain carries TRBV29-1 and TRBJ2-1; TRBD1 matches at 10 bases. The CDR3 has 15 residues. Germline loops: CDR1 SQVTM, CDR2 ANQGSEA. CDR3 loop: CSVEGPGTGVNGQFF. The CDR3 DNA is TGCAGCGTTGAAGGGCCCGGGACAGGGGTAAATGGGCAGTTCTTC.

This chain joins TRBV7-3 and TRBJ2-1; 9 nucleotides align to TRBD2. With V trimmed by 5 bases and J by 4 bases, 9 bases remained unmatched. The length of the CDR3 is 16 residues. Germline values: CDR1 SGHTA, CDR2 FQGTGA. The CDR3 DNA reads TGTGCCAGCAGCGTTAGCGGGGGAACAGGATACAATGAGCAGTTCTTC. This translates into CASSVSGGTGYNEQFF.

In DNA, the CDR3 is TGTGCCAGCAGCTCGGGACAGAACACTGAAGCTTTCTTT. Its translation: CASSSGQNTEAFF. The V call is TRBV7-6, the J call TRBJ1-1; TRBD1 might be the D (6 bases). The germline V and J ends were trimmed by 4 bases and 1 base, with 7 bases remaining between them. The CDR3 is 13 amino acids. Germline CDR1 and CDR2: SGHVS and FNYEAQ.

The V and J genes are TRBV10-3 and TRBJ2-1; tentative D call: TRBD2 (6 bases). This CDR3 is 16 amino acids long. Germline lookup yields CDR1 ENHRY and CDR2 SYGVKD. The V end was cut by 0 bases, the J end by 0 bases, with 9 bases between. The CDR3 sequence: CAISESSGSSYNEQFF. The DNA of the CDR3 is TGTGCCATCAGTGAGTCATCCGGGAGCTCCTACAATGAGCAGTTCTTC.

This clone was observed once. V gene TRBV3-1 (or the pseudogene TRBV3-2) combines with J gene TRBJ1-1; no clear D. The germline gives CDR1 LGHDT, CDR2 YNNKEL (reference sequence). The CDR3 is 14 residues long. V was pared by 0 bases and J by 5 bases, with 10 bases between. The CDR3 coding sequence is TGTGCCAGCAGCCAAGATCCGGGGAGTACTGAAGCTTTCTTT. Protein sequence: CASSQDPGSTEAFF.